This TCR beta chain was sequenced in a study of blood T cell repertoires in COVID-19. Across the whole study: Sites across the United States, Italy and Spain contributed samples from acute and convalescent COVID-19. In each case, the material was cDNA or gDNA derived from T cells, B-cell-depleted T cells, or PBMCs.

V gave up 2 bases and J gave up 0 bases, with 8 bases separating them. The CDR3 is 14 amino acids. Germline V CDR1 and CDR2: LNHDA, SQIVND (reference sequence). Per the original data handling: Reference gene primer amplification gave nucleated cell count estimates. This table comes from immunoSEQ multiplex PCR, and its TCRdb copy is limited to in-frame clones, with some not included. V, J and clone size are taken as reported in that table, and D and trimming were inferred from the DNA itself. This table holds more than 150,000 clones, approximately 87% found once. Sequencing used peripheral blood. This clonotype originated in a woman aged 70-85 years with acute or convalescent COVID-19. The chain carries TRBV19 and TRBJ2-7; D call uncertain. Written as DNA, the CDR3 is TGTGCCAGTAGTATAAACACCAACTCCTACGAGCAGTACTTC. Amino acids: CASSINTNSYEQYF.